This TCR beta chain was identified during a study of cytomegalovirus exposure and HLA in healthy donors. Findings and limits, study-wide: An analysis that came later showed most CMV-associated TCR beta chains appearing HLA-restricted. Excluded: some indistinguishable V segments such as TRBV6-2 and TRBV6-3. Among the most significant clusters, several appeared linked to common viral pathogens in a later analysis.

Comment on this clone: The target antigen is unknown.

Germline V gene sequence: CDR1 MDHEN, CDR2 SYDVKM. V lost 3 bases to trimming and J lost 4 bases, with 10 bases between them. The CDR3 runs 14 residues. Use of 60 Vbeta and 13 Jbeta primers characterized the PCR. Sequenced by immunoSEQ multiplex PCR; TCRdb stores in-frame clones only, minus some. The table lists 60,000 to 80,000 clones, roughly 80% of them singletons. This TCR was sampled from a young woman in good health and CMV-seronegative. This chain uses TRBV28 with TRBJ2-4; D is ambiguous. The sample comprised PBMCs. CDR3 bases: TGTGCCAGCAGTTTCTCCCGACAAAAAAACATTCAGTACTTC. This encodes CASSFSRQKNIQYF.